The rows below give T cell receptor beta chains drawn from one sample of a study of regulatory T cells in long-lasting Graves disease. TCRdb analysed the multiplex PCR reads with MiXCR anew, one entry per CDR3 protein. The sample lists hundreds of thousands of distinct CDR3 sequences; less than 25% were seen once. Sequenced here: peripheral blood mononuclear cells (PBMCs), sampled when the disease was refractory, from a patient treated with antithyroid drugs. Source of these receptors: a female donor with Graves disease. The CDR3 runs from the conserved cysteine through the conserved F or W. The D gene is left open where the match is weak. Where a row states a size, it is once, few, many or the class of an expanded clone; other rows omit it.

J gene,clone size,V gene,D gene,CDR3 protein,CDR3 DNA
TRBJ1-5,many,TRBV15,.,CATSRTGDGNQPQHF,TGTGCCACCAGTCGTACAGGTGACGGCAATCAGCCCCAGCATTTT
TRBJ1-2,many,TRBV12-3/TRBV12-4,.,CASSLGFHGYTF,TGTGCCAGCAGTTTGGGTTTTCACGGCTACACCTTC
TRBJ1-1,.,TRBV30,.,CAWSVLGPTEAFF,TGTGCCTGGAGTGTACTGGGCCCCACTGAAGCTTTCTTT
TRBJ2-7,many,TRBV2,TRBD1,CASTGTGGTYEQYF,TGTGCCAGCACCGGGACAGGGGGGACCTACGAGCAGTACTTC
TRBJ2-5,many,TRBV20-1,TRBD1,CSAGQALRTETQYF,TGCAGTGCTGGACAGGCCCTTCGTACGGAGACCCAGTACTTC
TRBJ1-2,few,TRBV6-1,.,CATGPLTANYGYTF,TGTGCCACCGGCCCCTTGACTGCTAACTATGGCTACACCTTC
TRBJ2-7,.,TRBV25-1,.,CASSEAGTMSYEQYF,TGTGCCAGCAGTGAGGCCGGGACAATGTCCTACGAGCAGTACTTC
TRBJ2-3,.,TRBV7-2,TRBD2,CASSPTPGTTQYF,TGTGCCAGCAGCCCAACGCCCGGGACTACCCAGTATTTT
TRBJ2-3,once,TRBV15,.,CATSPFGSDTQYF,TGTGCCACCAGCCCTTTTGGCTCAGATACGCAGTATTTT
TRBJ2-2,.,TRBV5-6,.,CASSGRSNTGELFF,TGTGCCAGCAGCGGCCGGTCGAACACCGGGGAGCTGTTTTTT
TRBJ2-2,.,TRBV7-9,.,CASSFGGGSHGTGELFF,TGTGCCAGCAGCTTCGGGGGAGGTTCCCACGGGACCGGGGAGCTGTTTTTT
TRBJ2-6,many,TRBV13,.,CASSLRSGANVLTF,TGTGCCAGCAGTTTAAGGTCTGGGGCCAACGTCCTGACTTTC
TRBJ2-5,few,TRBV20-1,.,CSAREQNMETQYF,TGCAGTGCTAGAGAACAGAACATGGAGACCCAGTACTTC
TRBJ2-7,many,TRBV12-3/TRBV12-4,TRBD2,CASRPGLAGGSETYEQYF,TGTGCCAGCAGGCCCGGACTAGCGGGAGGATCCGAGACCTACGAGCAGTACTTC
TRBJ1-2,few,TRBV20-1,TRBD1,CSASVIEGQGDYGYTF,TGCAGTGCCAGCGTGATAGAGGGACAGGGGGACTATGGCTACACCTTC
TRBJ2-3,few,TRBV2,.,CASGAQTRADTQYF,TGTGCCAGCGGGGCTCAGACCCGTGCAGATACGCAGTATTTT
TRBJ1-2,few,TRBV6-1,.,CASSVDRRSGYTF,TGTGCCAGCAGCGTTGACAGGCGGTCGGGCTACACCTTC
TRBJ2-7,.,TRBV3-1,TRBD1,CASSTGQGISGEQYF,TGTGCCAGCAGCACGGGACAGGGGATCTCAGGCGAGCAGTACTTC
TRBJ1-1,few,TRBV6-1,.,CASTQTGTEAFF,TGTGCCAGCACCCAAACTGGAACTGAAGCTTTCTTT
TRBJ2-4,few,TRBV11-3,.,CASSLAGQKNIQYF,TGTGCCAGCAGCTTAGCTGGTCAGAAAAACATTCAGTACTTC
TRBJ1-1,many,TRBV27,.,CASSSRPNTEAFF,TGTGCCAGCAGTTCCCGCCCGAACACTGAAGCTTTCTTT
TRBJ1-4,.,TRBV13,.,CASSVATTGGKLFF,TGTGCCAGCAGCGTAGCAACCACCGGGGGAAAACTGTTTTTT
TRBJ1-6,many,TRBV6-1,TRBD1,CASNPAGQGVSSPLHF,TGTGCCAGCAACCCAGCAGGACAGGGTGTTAGCTCACCCCTCCACTTT
TRBJ1-4,few,TRBV30,.,CATPLGAAWDEKLFF,TGTGCCACACCCCTGGGGGCAGCCTGGGATGAAAAACTGTTTTTT
TRBJ2-7,few,TRBV7-2,.,CASSEQGWEQYF,TGTGCCAGCAGCGAACAGGGTTGGGAGCAGTACTTC
TRBJ2-2,.,TRBV7-3,.,CASSSRDGTGELFF,TGTGCCAGCAGCTCCAGGGACGGGACCGGGGAGCTGTTTTTT
TRBJ2-2,many,TRBV6-1,TRBD1,CAGQGEGSTGELFF,TGTGCCGGACAGGGGGAAGGAAGCACCGGGGAGCTGTTTTTT
TRBJ1-2,many,TRBV28,.,CASSPYLGGGPYYGYTF,TGTGCCAGCAGCCCTTACTTGGGGGGGGGACCCTACTATGGCTACACCTTC
TRBJ2-3,.,TRBV5-8,.,CASSLALDTQYF,TGTGCCAGCAGCTTGGCACTGGATACGCAGTATTTT
TRBJ2-2,many,TRBV6-1,.,CASRNTHPNTGELFF,TGTGCCAGCAGAAACACACATCCTAACACCGGGGAGCTGTTTTTT
TRBJ1-2,many,TRBV9,.,CASSGAGGIGYTF,TGTGCCAGCAGCGGGGCGGGCGGCATTGGCTACACCTTC
TRBJ2-3,once,TRBV12-3/TRBV12-4,.,CASTRGERTDTQYF,TGTGCCAGCACCAGGGGGGAGCGCACAGATACGCAGTATTTT
TRBJ2-5,many,TRBV6-2/TRBV6-3,.,CASSYSWSASRETQYF,TGTGCCAGCAGTTACTCGTGGTCAGCCTCCCGAGAGACCCAGTACTTC
TRBJ2-7,many,TRBV27,TRBD2,CASSSKTSGGLYEQYF,TGTGCCAGCAGTTCAAAGACTAGCGGGGGTCTCTACGAGCAGTACTTC
TRBJ2-5,many,TRBV11-2,.,CASREGLYQETQYF,TGTGCCAGCAGAGAAGGGCTGTACCAAGAGACCCAGTACTTC
TRBJ2-7,.,TRBV6-1,TRBD2,CASRPPGLAGADEQYF,TGTGCCAGCAGACCTCCGGGACTAGCGGGAGCGGATGAGCAGTACTTC
TRBJ1-5,.,TRBV4-1,.,CASSQEYVNQPQHF,TGCGCCAGCAGCCAAGAATACGTCAATCAGCCCCAGCATTTT
TRBJ1-2,.,TRBV5-5,.,CASSLQDSANYGYTF,TGTGCCAGCAGCCTACAGGATTCGGCTAACTATGGCTACACCTTC
TRBJ1-6,few,TRBV12-3/TRBV12-4,TRBD1,CASRTRQGGYYNSPLHF,TGTGCCAGCAGAACAAGACAGGGGGGTTACTATAATTCACCCCTCCACTTT
TRBJ2-7,.,TRBV28,TRBD1,CASSTGTGLSGDEQYF,TGTGCCAGCAGCACCGGGACAGGGTTGTCTGGTGACGAGCAGTACTTC
TRBJ1-1,few,TRBV7-2,.,CASNLDGRGAFF,TGTGCCAGCAACCTAGACGGCAGGGGAGCTTTCTTT
TRBJ1-6,many,TRBV28,.,CASTPSLPPRSSYNSPLHF,TGTGCCAGCACTCCGTCCCTGCCGCCCCGGAGCTCCTATAATTCACCCCTCCACTTT
TRBJ2-5,.,TRBV18,TRBD2,CVSSLLAGGQETQYF,TGTGTCAGCTCCCTCCTAGCGGGGGGTCAAGAGACCCAGTACTTC
TRBJ1-1,.,TRBV29-1,.,CSVLGEGTEAFF,TGCAGCGTTCTAGGGGAAGGGACTGAAGCTTTCTTT
TRBJ2-2,.,TRBV19,TRBD2,CASSIGALAGNTGELFF,TGTGCCAGTAGTATAGGGGCCCTAGCGGGTAACACCGGGGAGCTGTTTTTT
TRBJ1-1,.,TRBV4-3,.,CASSQEDGSTEAFF,TGCGCCAGCAGCCAAGAGGACGGATCCACTGAAGCTTTCTTT
TRBJ1-3,few,TRBV28,.,CASRTGPGNTIYF,TGTGCCAGCAGGACAGGACCTGGAAACACCATATATTTT
TRBJ1-5,few,TRBV27,TRBD1,CASSFSGQGADQPQHF,TGTGCCAGCAGTTTTTCGGGACAGGGGGCTGATCAGCCCCAGCATTTT
TRBJ1-3,many,TRBV28,TRBD1,CASTQPRDSFSGNTIYF,TGTGCCAGCACTCAACCTCGGGACAGCTTCTCTGGAAACACCATATATTTT
TRBJ1-2,few,TRBV30,.,CAWSVNSGDTDGYTF,TGTGCCTGGAGTGTAAATAGCGGGGACACGGATGGCTACACCTTC
TRBJ1-1,many,TRBV11-1,.,CASSLAGVPNTEAFF,TGTGCCAGCAGCTTGGCAGGCGTACCCAACACTGAAGCTTTCTTT
TRBJ1-3,many,TRBV28,.,CASSLPLRLSGNTIYF,TGTGCCAGCAGTTTACCGCTTCGCCTTTCTGGAAACACCATATATTTT
TRBJ1-2,many,TRBV28,.,CASSLPTADRGYTF,TGTGCCAGCAGTTTACCCACGGCGGATAGGGGGTACACCTTC
TRBJ2-3,.,TRBV6-5,.,CASSYSERESTDTQYF,TGTGCCAGCAGTTACTCGGAGCGCGAAAGCACAGATACGCAGTATTTT